A single sample gave rise to the 27 T cell receptor beta chains below, sequenced in a study of siplizumab effects on memory and regulatory T cells. These TCRs are of unknown antigen specificity. Measured with immunoSEQ multiplex PCR; TCRdb has only the in-frame clones, and not every one. The table includes about 13,000 clones, 40% detected once. Cells from the mixed lymphocyte reaction underwent coculture for approximately 6 days at 37 degrees C. The sample comprised CFSE-low (dividing) CD8+ T cells sorted from an allogeneic mixed lymphocyte reaction. Receptors were obtained from a human donor in good health; the cells came from an allogeneic mixed lymphocyte reaction.

The J gene is TRBJ2-7, the V gene TRBV11-3; D remains unclear. CDR3 size: 13 residues. The V gene's germline CDR1 is SGHNT and CDR2 YENEEA. The V and J ends lost 1 base and 3 bases respectively, with 7 bases between them. The CDR3 reads CASSLGRSYEQYF. DNA for the CDR3: TGTGCCAGCAGCTTAGGGCGCAGCTACGAGCAGTACTTC. Full variable domain (remainder filled in from reference TRBV11-3 and TRBJ2-7): EAGVVQSPRYKIIEKKQPVAFWCNPISGHNTLYWYLQNLGQGPELLIRYENEEAVDDSQLPKDRFSAERLKGVDSTLKIQPAELGDSAVYLCASSLGRSYEQYFGPGTRLTVT.

By share, this clone counts as medium-sized. The chain combines TRBV7-9 with TRBJ1-4; 12 bases line up with TRBD1. This CDR3 contains 18 residues. The ends lost 5 bases at V and 3 bases at J; junction bases unmatched: 10. Germline CDR1 is SEHNR and CDR2 is FQNEAQ (reference sequence). The CDR3, as DNA: TGTGCCAGCAGCCAGATCCCGGGACAGGGGGCTTCTAATGAAAAACTGTTTTTT. Protein sequence: CASSQIPGQGASNEKLFF.

This clone occurred a few times. V usage is TRBV19 and J usage is TRBJ1-2; TRBD1 aligns across 8 bases. Germline CDR1 is LNHDA and CDR2 is SQIVND (reference sequence). The CDR3 consists of 14 residues. The trim removed 5 bases at V and 2 bases at J, leaving 4 bases unmatched. CDR3 DNA sequence: TGTGCCAGTAGTCCGAGACAGGGGAACTATGGCTACACCTTC. It yields the protein CASSPRQGNYGYTF.

This sequence joins TRBV21-1 and TRBJ1-3; the DNA was not compared with TRBD1, the D call given in the table. TRBV21-1 is deemed a pseudogene. The length of the CDR3 is 15 residues. The CDR3 sequence: CASSRQGNSGNTIYF. The CDR3 region has the DNA TGTGCCAGCAGCCGACAGGGAAACTCTGGAAACACCATATATTTT.

The rearrangement joins TRBV2 to TRBJ2-3; 7 positions match TRBD1. The germline V gene has CDR1 SNHLY and CDR2 FYNNEI. J gave up 0 bases and V 5 bases, and 8 bases lay outside the gene matches. CDR3 length: 16 residues. This CDR3 reads CASSLQGPLSTDTQYF. CDR3 nucleotide sequence: TGTGCCAGCAGTTTACAGGGGCCCCTTAGCACAGATACGCAGTATTTT.

This clone was recorded a few times. This chain uses TRBV19 with TRBJ2-1, with D perhaps matching TRBD2 (7 bases). CDR1 is LNHDA, CDR2 SQIVND, per germline (reference sequence). The CDR3 covers 16 residues. V lost 1 base to trimming and J lost 4 bases, with 14 bases between them. The CDR3 loop reads CASSIVVGGGYNEQFF. The CDR3 coding sequence is TGTGCCAGTAGTATAGTAGTGGGAGGGGGTTACAATGAGCAGTTCTTC.

This clone counts as medium-sized. In DNA, the CDR3 is TGCGCCAGCAGCCAGAGACAGAGCTCCTACGAGCAGTACTTC. Protein sequence: CASSQRQSSYEQYF. The chain links TRBV4-1 to TRBJ2-7; tentatively, D is TRBD1 (5 bases). Germline V gene lookup returns CDR1 MGHRA and CDR2 YSYEKL. Trimming cost V 3 bases and J 0 bases, with 9 bases left between them. There are 14 residues in the CDR3.

CDR3 nucleotides: TGTGCCAGCAGCGGGGGGACAGGGGGCTGGAATGAGCAGTTCTTC. Its protein product is CASSGGTGGWNEQFF. The V call is TRBV9, the J call TRBJ2-1, with 12 nucleotides matching TRBD1. This CDR3 is built from 15 residues. The J segment lost 7 bases and the V segment lost 3 bases, leaving 5 bases of the junction unmatched. The germline V gene has CDR1 SGDLS and CDR2 YYNGEE.

The chain recombines TRBV19 with TRBJ2-7; D ambiguous. V lost 0 bases and J lost 2, with 14 bases in between. Germline V gene data show CDR1 as LNHDA and CDR2 as SQIVND (reference sequence). The CDR3 totals 16 residues. CDR3 coding DNA: TGTGCCAGTAGTATAGATCGCACTCTACCACCCTACGAGCAGTACTTC. Translating it yields CASSIDRTLPPYEQYF.

The chain employs TRBV11-2 and TRBJ1-4; TRBD1 aligns across 10 bases. The CDR3 sequence is 17 residues long. Trimming at V came to 1 base and at J to 8 bases, leaving 10 bases not matched to a gene. CDR1 SGHAT and CDR2 FQNNGV come from the germline V gene. The CDR3 nucleotides are TGTGCCAGCAGCTTAGGGACAGGGGGGCGATTAGGGGAAAAACTGTTTTTT. Translated, it gives CASSLGTGGRLGEKLFF. Full variable domain (remainder filled in from reference TRBV11-2 and TRBJ1-4): EAGVAQSPRYKIIEKRQSVAFWCNPISGHATLYWYQQILGQGPKLLIQFQNNGVVDDSQLPKDRFSAERLKGVDSTLKIQPAKLEDSAVYLCASSLGTGGRLGEKLFFGSGTQLSVL.

This clone was detected a few times. The rearrangement links TRBV27 to TRBJ1-5; D gene uncertain. Germline values: CDR1 MNHEY, CDR2 SMNVEV (reference sequence). Between the trimmed V and J ends, which lost 1 base and 5 bases, there was a span of 9 bases. The CDR3 runs to 14 residues. The CDR3 region is CASSLFAFDQPQHF. The CDR3 nucleotides are TGTGCCAGCAGTTTATTTGCTTTCGATCAGCCCCAGCATTTT.

CDR3 nucleotides: TGTGCCAGCAGTTTCCAGGGAGCAGAGACCCAGTACTTC. As protein: CASSFQGAETQYF. This rearrangement joins TRBV27 to TRBJ2-5, with D tentatively TRBD1 or TRBD2 (5 bases each). CDR1 is MNHEY and CDR2 is SMNVEV in the germline V gene (reference sequence). The CDR3 length is 13 residues. Trimming pared 3 bases from V and 4 bases from J, leaving 9 bases between.

This chain uses TRBV4-1 with TRBJ1-4; TRBD1 is a possible D gene (6 bases). The CDR3 is 16 amino acids. The germline CDR1 and CDR2 sequences are MGHRA and YSYEKL. V gave up 4 bases and J gave up 13 bases, with 25 bases separating them. The CDR3 loop is CASSLIGRDTRGGLFF. The CDR3 bases are TGCGCCAGCAGCCTTATAGGAAGAGACACCCGAGGGGGACTGTTTTTT.

V usage is TRBV6-4 and J usage is TRBJ2-1; D remains unclear. V gave up 2 bases and J gave up 7 bases, with 12 bases separating them. CDR1 and CDR2 (germline): MRHNA, SNTAGT. This CDR3 region has 14 residues. In nucleotides, the CDR3 is TGTGCCAGCAGTGACGATACGGAAGCTAATGAGCAGTTCTTC. This codes for CASSDDTEANEQFF.

The sample holds one count of this clone. This sequence joins TRBV6-5 and TRBJ2-7; D perhaps matches TRBD2 (5 bases). The CDR3 has 14 amino acids. Germline assignment: CDR1 MNHEY and CDR2 SVGAGI. V was cut by 6 bases and J by 2 bases, with 14 bases left in between. In DNA, the CDR3 is TGTGCCAGCAGCCCCGACGGAGGCACCTACGAGCAGTACTTC. This codes for CASSPDGGTYEQYF.

The chain uses TRBV15 and TRBJ2-3; D might be TRBD2 (6 bases). Germline V lookup: CDR1 LNHNV, CDR2 YYDKDF (reference sequence). The CDR3 length is 13 residues. Trimming removed 1 base at V and 6 bases at J, with 8 bases between. The DNA for the CDR3 is TGTGCCACCAGCAGAGGGAGGGCGGATACGCAGTATTTT. This translates into CATSRGRADTQYF. Using reference TRBV15 and TRBJ2-3 for the parts outside the CDR3, the full variable domain is DAMVIQNPRYQVTQFGKPVTLSCSQTLNHNVMYWYQQKSSQAPKLLFHYYDKDFNNEADTPDNFQSRRPNTSFCFLDIRSPGLGDTAMYLCATSRGRADTQYFGPGTRLTVL.

This clone appeared once. CDR3 residues: CASSLSVWSYGYTF. CDR3 coding DNA: TGTGCCAGCAGCTTGTCGGTGTGGAGCTATGGCTACACCTTC. The chain recombines TRBV13 with TRBJ1-2; the D is unclear. The CDR3 runs 14 residues. Germline V gene sequence: CDR1 PRHDT, CDR2 FYEKMQ (reference sequence). Trimming took off 3 bases at V and 4 bases at J, with 12 bases between the two ends.

The chain has TRBV11-3 and TRBJ2-2, with D tentatively TRBD2 (6 bases). CDR1 is SGHNT and CDR2 is YENEEA in the germline V gene. Trimming took off 3 bases at V and 4 bases at J, with 12 bases between the two ends. This CDR3 has 15 residues. The CDR3 protein is CASSFKRGGTGELFF. The DNA of the CDR3 is TGTGCCAGCAGCTTTAAACGGGGAGGCACCGGGGAGCTGTTTTTT.

This clone was observed a handful of times. This rearrangement joins TRBV7-9 to TRBJ2-3; possible D gene TRBD2, 6 bases. Germline V gene lookup returns CDR1 SEHNR and CDR2 FQNEAQ (reference sequence). V lost 4 bases and J lost 7, with 15 bases in between. CDR3 length equals 14 residues. The DNA for the CDR3 is TGTGCCAGCAGCTCATCCCGGGACTGGAATACGCAGTATTTT. This codes for CASSSSRDWNTQYF.

The chain combines TRBV6-6 with TRBJ1-1, with no clear D. V was cut by 4 bases and J by 7 bases, with 7 bases left in between. Germline CDR1 reads MNHNY; CDR2 reads SVGAGI (reference sequence). The CDR3 consists of 11 residues. The chain's CDR3 is CASSFPDEAFF. CDR3 sequence (DNA): TGTGCCAGCAGTTTCCCAGATGAAGCTTTCTTT.

For the CDR3, the DNA is TGTGCCAGCAGCTTGGGACGGGACAGATATCAGCCCCAGCATTTT. It codes for CASSLGRDRYQPQHF. This rearrangement joins TRBV5-8 to TRBJ1-5, with 7 nucleotides matching TRBD1. The CDR3 totals 15 residues. V lost 0 bases, J lost 5 bases, and 5 bases stayed unmatched. Looked up from germline, CDR1 is SGHTS and CDR2 is YDEGEE.

This clone rates as medium-sized. CDR3 DNA sequence: TGTGCCAGCAGTTGGGGGGGGATTAGTACTGAAGCTTTCTTT. Translated: CASSWGGISTEAFF. The chain is built from TRBV27 and TRBJ1-1; maybe TRBD1 (5 bases). V lost 4 bases and J lost 5, with 14 bases in between. CDR3 length equals 14 residues. The germline CDR1 and CDR2 sequences are MNHEY and SMNVEV (reference sequence).

This chain links TRBV27 with TRBJ2-5; 10 bases align to TRBD1. Germline-derived CDR1 and CDR2 are MNHEY and SMNVEV (reference sequence). Germline trimming cut 4 bases from V and 11 bases from J; bases unmatched to any gene: 13. CDR3 length: 15 amino acids. The CDR3 DNA follows: TGTGCCAGCAGTTCCATCTTGGGGGACAGGGGACAACAGTACTTC. Translated, it gives CASSSILGDRGQQYF.

The chain couples TRBV27 to TRBJ1-1; 9 positions match TRBD1. Per germline, CDR1 MNHEY and CDR2 SMNVEV (reference sequence). This CDR3 comprises 12 residues. V was pared by 5 bases and J by 8 bases, with 3 bases of the junction left unmatched. The CDR3 protein is CASSPGTGEAFF. Here the CDR3 DNA reads TGTGCCAGCAGTCCCGGGACAGGGGAAGCTTTCTTT.

V gene TRBV6-5 combines with J gene TRBJ2-7; no clear D. Trimming removed 6 bases at V and 3 bases at J, with 18 bases between. The CDR3 totals 15 residues. Germline V gene sequence: CDR1 MNHEY, CDR2 SVGAGI. The CDR3 spells CASSPKTWSNYEQYF. In DNA, the CDR3 is TGTGCCAGCAGCCCGAAGACATGGTCAAACTACGAGCAGTACTTC.

The rearrangement links TRBV11-1 to TRBJ1-1; D is ambiguous. Per germline, CDR1 SGHAT and CDR2 FQDESV (reference sequence). The CDR3 consists of 13 residues. Trimming cost V 5 bases and J 10 bases, with 17 bases left between them. The CDR3 nucleotides read TGTGCCAGCAGCGATAATCCCCATTTGGGAGCTTTCTTT. This gives the protein CASSDNPHLGAFF. The full variable domain, in which reference TRBV11-1 and TRBJ1-1 provide the parts outside the CDR3, is EAEVAQSPRYKITEKSQAVAFWCDPISGHATLYWYRQILGQGPELLVQFQDESVVDDSQLPKDRFSAERLKGVDSTLKIQPAELGDSAMYLCASSDNPHLGAFFGQGTRLTVV.

This clone occurred a few times. This chain joins TRBV27 and TRBJ2-5; 13 bases line up with TRBD2. J gave up 5 bases and V 5 bases, and 8 bases lay outside the gene matches. This CDR3 comprises 16 residues. CDR1 is MNHEY and CDR2 is SMNVEV in the germline V gene (reference sequence). The CDR3 here is CASSPGTSGIRETQYF. The DNA of the CDR3 is TGTGCCAGCAGTCCAGGGACTAGCGGGATTCGGGAGACCCAGTACTTC.